The source of this T cell receptor (beta chain) is a study of cytomegalovirus exposure and HLA in healthy donors. Study-level information: Early released data comprised tens of millions of unique TCRs from HLA-typed donors.

As for the donors, each was a healthy bone marrow donor. PCR amplification relied on 60 Vbeta primers (plus 13 Jbeta primers). Using immunoSEQ multiplex PCR, the repertoire was profiled, and TCRdb retains in-frame clones only, with some absent. The sample holds fewer than 250,000 clones, around 76% seen once. The receptor's source is a man between 18 and 35 years old in good health and CMV-seronegative. Sequencing used PBMCs.

Here the CDR3 DNA reads TGTGCCAGCAGTGGTATTTTAGCGTCTAGCGGGAAGAGCTCCTACAATGAGCAGTTCTTC. Translated: CASSGILASSGKSSYNEQFF. The chain recombines TRBV27 with TRBJ2-1; 9 bases align to TRBD2. V shed 5 bases and J 0 bases; nucleotides not matched to a gene: 17. The CDR3 spans 20 residues. CDR1 is MNHEY and CDR2 is SMNVEV in the germline V gene (reference sequence).